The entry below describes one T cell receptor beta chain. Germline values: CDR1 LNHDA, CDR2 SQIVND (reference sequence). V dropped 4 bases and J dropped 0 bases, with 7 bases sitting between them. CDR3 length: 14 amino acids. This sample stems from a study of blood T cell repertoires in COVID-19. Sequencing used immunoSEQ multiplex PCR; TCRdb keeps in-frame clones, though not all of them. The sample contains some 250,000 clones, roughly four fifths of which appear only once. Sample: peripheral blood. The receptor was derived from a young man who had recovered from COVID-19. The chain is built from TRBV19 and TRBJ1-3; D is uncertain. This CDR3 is CASSKSSSGNTIYF. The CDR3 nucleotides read TGTGCCAGTAGTAAATCCTCCTCTGGAAACACCATATATTTT. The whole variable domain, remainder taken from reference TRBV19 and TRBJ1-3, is DGGITQSPKYLFRKEGQNVTLSCEQNLNHDAMYWYRQDPGQGLRLIYYSQIVNDFQKGDIAEGYSVSREKKESFPLTVTSAQKNPTAFYLCASSKSSSGNTIYFGEGSWLTVV.